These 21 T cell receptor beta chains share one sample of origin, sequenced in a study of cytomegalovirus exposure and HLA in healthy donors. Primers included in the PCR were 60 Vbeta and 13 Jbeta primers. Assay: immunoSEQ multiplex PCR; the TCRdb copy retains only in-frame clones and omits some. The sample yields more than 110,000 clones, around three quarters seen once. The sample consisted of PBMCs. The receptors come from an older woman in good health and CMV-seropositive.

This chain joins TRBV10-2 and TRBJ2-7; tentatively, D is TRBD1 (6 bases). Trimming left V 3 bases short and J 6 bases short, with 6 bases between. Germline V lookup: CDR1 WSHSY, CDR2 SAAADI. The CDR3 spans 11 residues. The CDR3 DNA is TGCGCCAGCAGTGAAGGGGGCGAGCAGTACTTC. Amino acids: CASSEGGEQYF.

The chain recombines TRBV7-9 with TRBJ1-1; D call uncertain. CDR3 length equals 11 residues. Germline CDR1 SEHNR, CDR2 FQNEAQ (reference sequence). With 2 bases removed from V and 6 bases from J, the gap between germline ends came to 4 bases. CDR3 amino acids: CASSLIAEAFF. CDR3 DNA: TGTGCCAGCAGCTTAATAGCTGAAGCTTTCTTT. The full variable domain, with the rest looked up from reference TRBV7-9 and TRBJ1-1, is DTGVSQNPRHKITKRGQNVTFRCDPISEHNRLYWYRQTLGQGPEFLTYFQNEAQLEKSRLLSDRFSAERPKGSFSTLEIQRTEQGDSAMYLCASSLIAEAFFGQGTRLTVV.

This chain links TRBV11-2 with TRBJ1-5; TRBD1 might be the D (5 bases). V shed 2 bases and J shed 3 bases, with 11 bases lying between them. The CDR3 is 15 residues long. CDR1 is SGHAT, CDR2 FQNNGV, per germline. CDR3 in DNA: TGTGCCAGCAGCTTAAGTGACAGAATCAATCAGCCCCAGCATTTT. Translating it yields CASSLSDRINQPQHF.

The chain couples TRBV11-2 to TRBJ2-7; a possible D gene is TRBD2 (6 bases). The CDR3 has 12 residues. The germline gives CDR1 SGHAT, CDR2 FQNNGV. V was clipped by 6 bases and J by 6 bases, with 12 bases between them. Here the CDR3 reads CASRAGSGEQYF. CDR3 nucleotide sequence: TGTGCCAGCAGGGCGGGGTCCGGCGAGCAGTACTTC.

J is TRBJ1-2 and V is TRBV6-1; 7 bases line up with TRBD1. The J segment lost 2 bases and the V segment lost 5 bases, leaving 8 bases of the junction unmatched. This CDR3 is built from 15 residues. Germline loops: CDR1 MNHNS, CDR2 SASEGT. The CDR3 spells CASSPGTADNYGYTF. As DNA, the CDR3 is TGTGCCAGCAGTCCCGGGACAGCAGACAACTATGGCTACACCTTC.

CDR3 DNA: TGTGCCAGCAGCTTAATGGGGCCAGATACGCAGTATTTT. Translating gives CASSLMGPDTQYF. The chain recombines TRBV7-3 with TRBJ2-3; TRBD1 might be the D (5 bases). This CDR3 region has 13 residues. With 1 base removed from V and 4 bases from J, the gap between germline ends came to 6 bases. CDR1 and CDR2 (germline): SGHTA, FQGTGA.

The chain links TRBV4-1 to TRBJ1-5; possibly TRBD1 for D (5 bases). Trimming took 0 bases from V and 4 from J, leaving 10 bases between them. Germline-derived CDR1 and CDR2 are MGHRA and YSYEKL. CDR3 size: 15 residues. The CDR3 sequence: CASSQEPGINQPQHF. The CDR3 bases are TGCGCCAGCAGCCAAGAACCAGGGATTAATCAGCCCCAGCATTTT.

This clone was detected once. The chain's CDR3 is CASSLGTVDTEAFF. The CDR3 coding sequence is TGCGCCAGCAGCTTGGGAACAGTGGACACTGAAGCTTTCTTT. The chain combines TRBV5-1 with TRBJ1-1; D gene unclear. The germline gives CDR1 SGHRS, CDR2 YFSETQ. The length of the CDR3 is 14 residues. V lost 0 bases and J lost 3, with 9 bases in between.

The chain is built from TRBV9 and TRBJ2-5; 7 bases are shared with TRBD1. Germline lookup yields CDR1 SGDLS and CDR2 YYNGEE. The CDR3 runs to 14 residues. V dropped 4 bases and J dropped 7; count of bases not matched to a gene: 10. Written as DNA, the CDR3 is TGTGCCAGCAGCCCAGGGGGTTTTTTGGGGACCCAGTACTTC. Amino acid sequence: CASSPGGFLGTQYF.

Here the CDR3 DNA reads TGTGCCTGGAGTTTTGGGTCAGGATCCACTGAAGCTTTCTTT. It yields the protein CAWSFGSGSTEAFF. The chain employs TRBV30 and TRBJ1-1; D remains ambiguous. Trimming cost V 2 bases and J 4 bases, with 14 bases left between them. Germline V gives CDR1 GTSNPN, CDR2 SVGIG (reference sequence). The CDR3 contains 14 residues.

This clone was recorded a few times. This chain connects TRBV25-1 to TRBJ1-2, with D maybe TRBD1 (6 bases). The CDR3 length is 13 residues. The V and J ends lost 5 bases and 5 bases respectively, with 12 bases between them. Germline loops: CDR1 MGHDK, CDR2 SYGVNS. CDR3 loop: CASSQGLGYGYTF. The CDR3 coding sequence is TGTGCCAGCAGTCAGGGGCTGGGTTATGGCTACACCTTC.

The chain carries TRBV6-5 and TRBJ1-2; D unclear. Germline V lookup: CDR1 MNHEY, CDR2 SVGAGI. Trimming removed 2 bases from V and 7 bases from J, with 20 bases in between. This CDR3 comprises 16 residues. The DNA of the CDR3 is TGTGCCAGCAGTTACAGCGAGAGGGTCGACGGACGTGGCTACACCTTC. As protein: CASSYSERVDGRGYTF.

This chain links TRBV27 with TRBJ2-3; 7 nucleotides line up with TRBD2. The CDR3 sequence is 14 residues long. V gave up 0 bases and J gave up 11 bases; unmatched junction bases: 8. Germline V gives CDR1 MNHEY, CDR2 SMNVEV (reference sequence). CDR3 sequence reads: CASSLSGLAGEQYF. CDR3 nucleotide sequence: TGTGCCAGCAGTTTATCGGGATTGGCGGGAGAGCAGTATTTT.

The CDR3 DNA follows: TGTGCCAGCAGCTTAGGCGCAGGGTTTGACTACACCTTC. Residues: CASSLGAGFDYTF. The chain is built from TRBV7-2 and TRBJ1-2; TRBD1 is a possible D gene (5 bases). The ends were cut back, 1 base at V and 10 bases at J, with 13 bases in the middle. CDR3 size: 13 residues. Germline V gene lookup returns CDR1 SGHTA and CDR2 FQGNSA.

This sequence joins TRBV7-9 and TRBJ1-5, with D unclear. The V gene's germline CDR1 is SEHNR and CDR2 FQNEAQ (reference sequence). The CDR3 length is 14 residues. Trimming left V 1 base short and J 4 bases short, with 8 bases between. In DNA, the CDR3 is TGTGCCAGCAGCTTAGTGACTGAGAATCAGCCCCAGCATTTT. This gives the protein CASSLVTENQPQHF.

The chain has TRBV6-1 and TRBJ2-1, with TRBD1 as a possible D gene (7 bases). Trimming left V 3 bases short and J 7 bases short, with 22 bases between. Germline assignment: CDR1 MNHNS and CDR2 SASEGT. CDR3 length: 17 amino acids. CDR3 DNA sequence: TGTGCCAGCAGTGACCCATCTCAGGGGGGAGTATATAATGAGCAGTTCTTC. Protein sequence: CASSDPSQGGVYNEQFF.

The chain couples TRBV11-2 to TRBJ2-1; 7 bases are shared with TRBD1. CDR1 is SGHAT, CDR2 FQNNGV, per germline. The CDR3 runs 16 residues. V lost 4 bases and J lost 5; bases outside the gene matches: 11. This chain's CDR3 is CASSYQPGQKNNEQFF. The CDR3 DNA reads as TGTGCCAGCAGCTACCAACCGGGACAGAAAAACAATGAGCAGTTCTTC.

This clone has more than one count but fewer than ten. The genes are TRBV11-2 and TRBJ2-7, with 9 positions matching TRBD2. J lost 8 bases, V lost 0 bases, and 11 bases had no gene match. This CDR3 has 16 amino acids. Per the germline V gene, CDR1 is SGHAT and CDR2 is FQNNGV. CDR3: CASSLEGGGRVFQQYF. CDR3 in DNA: TGTGCCAGCAGCTTAGAGGGCGGCGGGAGGGTCTTTCAGCAGTACTTC.

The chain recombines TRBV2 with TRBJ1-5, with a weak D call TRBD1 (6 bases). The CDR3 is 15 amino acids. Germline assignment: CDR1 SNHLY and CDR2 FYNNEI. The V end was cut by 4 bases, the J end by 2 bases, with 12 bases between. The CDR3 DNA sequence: TGTGCCAGCAGTGGCAGGGGATTGGGCAATCAGCCCCAGCATTTT. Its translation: CASSGRGLGNQPQHF.

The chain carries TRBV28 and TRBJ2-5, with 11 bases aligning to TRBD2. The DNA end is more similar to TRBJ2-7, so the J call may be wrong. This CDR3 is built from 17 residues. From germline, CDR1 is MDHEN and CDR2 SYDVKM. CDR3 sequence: CASSSPSTSGIIYEQYF. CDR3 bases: TGTGCCAGCAGTTCCCCTTCGACTAGCGGGATTATCTACGAGCAGTACTTC.

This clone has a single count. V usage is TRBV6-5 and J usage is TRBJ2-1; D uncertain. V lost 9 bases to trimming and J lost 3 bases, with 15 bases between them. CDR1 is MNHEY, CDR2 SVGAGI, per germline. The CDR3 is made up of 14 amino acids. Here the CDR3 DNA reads TGTGCCAGGCCCGGTACAGACAACTACAATGAGCAGTTCTTC. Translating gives CARPGTDNYNEQFF.